These 6 T cell receptor beta chains originate from one sample sequenced in a study of T cell responses to AZD1222 COVID-19 vaccine. Assay: immunoSEQ multiplex PCR; the TCRdb copy retains only in-frame clones and omits some. The sample has roughly 120,000 clones; 80% to 95% are singletons. The source was peripheral blood, collected 28 days after the second dose of the MenACWY control vaccine. The receptors were gathered from an adult who received the MenACWY meningococcal vaccine as a control.

The V call is TRBV4-2, the J call TRBJ1-6; the match to TRBD1 covers 7 bases. The CDR3 covers 16 residues. Germline CDR1 and CDR2: LGHNA and YNFKEQ. V was pared by 4 bases and J by 7 bases, with 10 bases of the junction left unmatched. The CDR3 sequence is CASSPDRDLGNSPLHF. CDR3 in DNA: TGTGCCAGCAGCCCCGACAGGGATTTGGGCAATTCACCCCTCCACTTT.

The chain combines TRBV28 with TRBJ2-5; 8 bases align to TRBD1. The ends lost 8 bases at V and 5 bases at J; junction bases unmatched: 4. Germline V gene sequence: CDR1 MDHEN, CDR2 SYDVKM. CDR3 length equals 12 residues. DNA for the CDR3: TGTGCCAGCGGACAGGGATGGGAGACCCAGTACTTC. It is translated as CASGQGWETQYF.

This chain links TRBV6-2 or TRBV6-3 with TRBJ2-7, with D tentatively TRBD1 (5 bases). The CDR3 contains 12 residues. Germline CDR1 MNHEY, CDR2 SVGEGT. V was pared by 5 bases and J by 4 bases, with 9 bases between. The CDR3 loop is CASSTQGYEQYF. Here the CDR3 DNA reads TGTGCCAGCAGTACCCAGGGTTACGAGCAGTACTTC.

The chain links TRBV29-1 to TRBJ2-2; D gene uncertain. Per germline, CDR1 SQVTM and CDR2 ANQGSEA. Trimming left V 4 bases short and J 4 bases short, with 10 bases between. This CDR3 contains 13 residues. CDR3 loop: CSVVSEITGELFF. CDR3 coding DNA: TGCAGCGTTGTATCGGAGATCACCGGGGAGCTGTTTTTT.

The chain employs TRBV6-4 and TRBJ2-2; D is possibly TRBD1 (5 bases). CDR1 MRHNA and CDR2 SNTAGT come from the germline V gene. This CDR3 is 14 amino acids long. Trimming removed 6 bases from V and 3 bases from J, with 11 bases in between. In DNA, the CDR3 is TGTGCCAGCAGGGTGGGGCCCGACACCGGGGAGCTGTTTTTT. It specifies CASRVGPDTGELFF.

The chain couples TRBV18 to TRBJ2-1, with TRBD1 matching 9 bases. Trimming took 1 base from V and 11 from J; bases not matched to a gene: 6. This CDR3 contains 14 residues. The germline V gene has CDR1 KGHSH and CDR2 LQKENI. The CDR3 here is CASSPLSGQGQQFF. CDR3 sequence (DNA): TGTGCCAGCTCACCACTTTCGGGACAGGGACAGCAGTTCTTC.